One sample yielded the 18 T cell receptor beta chains listed below, sequenced in a study of OX40 agonist ivuxolimab in advanced cancers. The library was built by means of the immunoSEQ multiplex PCR assay. The table was pulled from immuneACCESS by TCRdb, which kept in-frame rearrangements only. Such tables lose some clones; where checked, under half of the loss comes from unresolved V genes, and the rest has no known cause. This sample gives tens of thousands of clones in total; roughly 77% of them show up just once. The top ten clones comprise roughly 5.3% of the sample. The source material was CD4+ or CD8+ T cells sorted from blood, sampled in a trial of the OX40 agonist ivuxolimab. The receptor set was obtained from an adult with an advanced solid tumor such as melanoma, head and neck, liver or kidney cancer.

The chain is built from TRBV5-5 and TRBJ2-7; D unresolved. The V and J ends lost 0 bases and 3 bases respectively, with 13 bases between them. The CDR3 has 15 amino acids. Germline V gene data show CDR1 as SGHKS and CDR2 as YYEKEE (reference sequence). The CDR3 here is CASSLALGESYEQYF. For the CDR3, the DNA is TGTGCCAGCAGCTTGGCCCTCGGAGAAAGCTACGAGCAGTACTTC.

This clone was picked up a small number of times. The genes are TRBV6-1 and TRBJ2-7; either TRBD1 or TRBD2 may supply D (5 bases each). This CDR3 contains 15 residues. The germline V and J ends were trimmed by 3 bases and 0 bases, with 12 bases remaining between them. Germline values: CDR1 MNHNS, CDR2 SASEGT. CDR3 sequence: CASSDSGTTSYEQYF. CDR3 bases: TGTGCCAGCAGTGATTCCGGGACGACCTCCTACGAGCAGTACTTC.

The rearrangement joins TRBV7-3 to TRBJ2-3; 8 bases agree with TRBD1. CDR1 and CDR2 from the germline V gene are SGHTA and FQGTGA. The CDR3 has 15 amino acids. Germline trimming cut 5 bases from V and 4 bases from J; bases unmatched to any gene: 8. The CDR3 region has the DNA TGTGCCAGCAGCCTGCAGGGGGCTAGCTCAGATACGCAGTATTTT. It specifies CASSLQGASSDTQYF.

The V gene is TRBV19, the J gene TRBJ2-6, with D possibly being TRBD2 (6 bases). Trimming removed 10 bases from V and 3 bases from J, with 22 bases in between. Per germline, CDR1 LNHDA and CDR2 SQIVND (reference sequence). The CDR3 runs 17 residues. In DNA, the CDR3 is TGTGCCACCGGCGACGACGGGAGAGGGATTGGGGCCAACGTCCTGACTTTC. Translated: CATGDDGRGIGANVLTF.

The chain combines TRBV2 with TRBJ2-1, with TRBD2 matching over 7 bases. The CDR3 is 15 amino acids. Trimming cost V 2 bases and J 5 bases; bases outside gene matches: 6. Germline V lookup: CDR1 SNHLY, CDR2 FYNNEI. This CDR3 reads CASSEWGGLNNEQFF. In nucleotides, the CDR3 is TGTGCCAGCAGTGAATGGGGAGGGTTAAACAATGAGCAGTTCTTC.

This chain joins TRBV6-1 and TRBJ1-5; TRBD1 aligns across 8 bases. Unmatched junction bases numbered 5, after V lost 2 bases and J lost 2 bases. The CDR3 consists of 16 residues. Germline V gene data show CDR1 as MNHNS and CDR2 as SASEGT. CDR3 DNA sequence: TGTGCCAGCAGTGAACTCGCGGGACAGGGCAATCAGCCCCAGCATTTT. Translation gives CASSELAGQGNQPQHF.

The gene calls are TRBV12-2 and TRBJ2-1; the DNA was not compared with TRBD2, the D call given in the table. TRBV12-2 is a documented pseudogene. The CDR3 is 17 residues long. The CDR3 protein is CASRLAEGGGGYNEQFF. The DNA of the CDR3 is TGTGCAAGTCGCTTGGCTGAGGGCGGGGGCGGCTACAATGAGCAGTTCTTC.

V is TRBV27 and J is TRBJ2-7; D is tentatively TRBD1 or TRBD2 (5 bases each). This CDR3 has 15 amino acids. V gave up 7 bases and J gave up 2 bases, with 18 bases separating them. Looked up from germline, CDR1 is MNHEY and CDR2 is SMNVEV (reference sequence). The CDR3, as DNA: TGTGCCAGCATCCAACTCGGGACGCCGACCTACGAGCAGTACTTC. Protein product: CASIQLGTPTYEQYF.

This clone has just one count. V gene TRBV2 combines with J gene TRBJ2-5; TRBD1 matches 7 bases. This CDR3 has 15 amino acids. Trimming removed 4 bases from V and 2 bases from J; junction bases left unmatched: 7. Germline V gene data show CDR1 as SNHLY and CDR2 as FYNNEI. CDR3: CASSAGGANQETQYF. CDR3 nucleotide sequence: TGTGCCAGCAGTGCAGGGGGAGCGAATCAAGAGACCCAGTACTTC.

This clone turned up a few times. The V and J genes are TRBV7-8 and TRBJ2-7; TRBD1 is a possible D gene (6 bases). Germline V lookup: CDR1 SGHVS, CDR2 FQNEAQ. CDR3 length equals 15 residues. Trimming took 4 bases from V and 3 from J, leaving 16 bases between them. CDR3 residues: CASSSSTGTIYEQYF. DNA for the CDR3: TGTGCCAGCAGCTCATCGACAGGTACTATCTACGAGCAGTACTTC.

The chain is built from TRBV2 and TRBJ1-1, with D possibly matching TRBD1 (6 bases). The germline V gene has CDR1 SNHLY and CDR2 FYNNEI. The ends were cut back, 6 bases at V and 3 bases at J, with 14 bases in the middle. The CDR3 covers 14 residues. In nucleotides, the CDR3 is TGTGCCAGCAGCGAGGTACAGGGCCACACTGAAGCTTTCTTT. Its protein is CASSEVQGHTEAFF.

V usage is TRBV2 and J usage is TRBJ1-4; weak D call: TRBD1 (6 bases). Trimming removed 8 bases from V and 4 bases from J, with 8 bases in between. Germline V gene data show CDR1 as SNHLY and CDR2 as FYNNEI. The CDR3 spans 12 residues. CDR3 coding DNA: TGTGCCAGCGGACAGATTAATGAAAAACTGTTTTTT. It specifies CASGQINEKLFF.

This chain links TRBV4-2 with TRBJ1-4, with D maybe TRBD1 (6 bases). Germline lookup yields CDR1 LGHNA and CDR2 YNFKEQ. The CDR3 length is 16 residues. V lost 2 bases and J 4 bases, leaving 14 bases between the germline ends. The CDR3 DNA follows: TGTGCCAGCAGCCAAACCACAGGGCGATTTAATGAAAAACTGTTTTTT. It yields the protein CASSQTTGRFNEKLFF.

The chain couples TRBV11-3 to TRBJ2-1; TRBD2 matches at 11 bases. Per germline, CDR1 SGHNT and CDR2 YENEEA. V lost 4 bases and J lost 5; bases outside the gene matches: 4. The CDR3 loop spans 15 amino acids. The CDR3 DNA follows: TGTGCCAGCAGCTCCGGGACTAGCGGAAACAATGAGCAGTTCTTC. It codes for CASSSGTSGNNEQFF.

This chain joins TRBV27 and TRBJ1-5; D perhaps matches TRBD1 (6 bases). The germline CDR1 and CDR2 sequences are MNHEY and SMNVEV (reference sequence). This CDR3 spans 15 amino acids. V gave up 6 bases and J gave up 9 bases, with 21 bases separating them. The CDR3 DNA sequence: TGTGCCAGCAGGAACTTGGACAGTGGAAAAGGGCCCCAGCATTTT. It specifies CASRNLDSGKGPQHF.

V and J are TRBV7-9 and TRBJ2-2, with D tentatively TRBD1 or TRBD2 (6 bases each). Germline CDR1 reads SEHNR; CDR2 reads FQNEAQ (reference sequence). The germline V and J ends were trimmed by 6 bases and 2 bases, with 16 bases remaining between them. CDR3 length: 16 amino acids. The CDR3 DNA follows: TGTGCCAGCAGGCCTGTGAGGGGGGCCAACACCGGGGAGCTGTTTTTT. It yields the protein CASRPVRGANTGELFF.

The V and J genes are TRBV19 and TRBJ2-1; D may be TRBD1 or TRBD2 (6 bases each). Trimming cost V 9 bases and J 2 bases, with 11 bases left between them. CDR3 size: 13 residues. Germline V CDR1 and CDR2: LNHDA, SQIVND (reference sequence). The CDR3 loop reads CASARGPYNEQFF. CDR3 DNA sequence: TGTGCCAGCGCTCGGGGGCCCTACAATGAGCAGTTCTTC.

The chain recombines TRBV6-5 with TRBJ2-2; TRBD2 is a possible D gene (5 bases). Trimming cost V 2 bases and J 3 bases, with 13 bases left between them. The length of the CDR3 is 16 residues. Germline V gene lookup returns CDR1 MNHEY and CDR2 SVGAGI. The CDR3 nucleotides read TGTGCCAGCAGTTACCGATGGGTTAGCGACACCGGGGAGCTGTTTTTT. Translated: CASSYRWVSDTGELFF.